The entry that follows covers one T cell receptor beta chain sequence. Its antigen is as yet unknown. This sample was taken from a study of post-analysis software for immune sequencing data. Study context: The patients showed relapsing-remitting, secondary progressive and progressive-relapsing multiple sclerosis courses.

V dropped 5 bases and J dropped 0 bases, with 11 bases sitting between them. CDR1 is MDHEN, CDR2 SYDVKM, per germline. The CDR3 consists of 14 residues. Study outcomes and limitations: The study found TRBV5-6, TRBV5-1 and TRBV20-1 among five or six TRBV segments more frequent in patients than controls. Those with multiple sclerosis, the patient group, showed significantly lower normalized Chao1 diversity than controls. With F measure, samples from one preparation batch clustered together strongly.

TCR beta cDNA libraries included unique molecular identifiers. The source material, roughly 0.9 to 11 million T cells, gave rise to 510,000 or so cDNA molecules. TCRdb redid the calling of the PCR reads with MiXCR, one entry per CDR3 protein. The table shows hundreds of thousands of distinct CDR3 sequences, with 25% to 30% occurring only once. Sequencing was carried out using blood. This chain connects TRBV28 to TRBJ2-7; no definite D call. The TCR sequence derives from a girl aged 5-17 years with multiple sclerosis. The CDR3 bases are TGTGCCAGCAGTCCCCATCAGGACTCCTACGAGCAGTACTTC. It is translated as CASSPHQDSYEQYF.